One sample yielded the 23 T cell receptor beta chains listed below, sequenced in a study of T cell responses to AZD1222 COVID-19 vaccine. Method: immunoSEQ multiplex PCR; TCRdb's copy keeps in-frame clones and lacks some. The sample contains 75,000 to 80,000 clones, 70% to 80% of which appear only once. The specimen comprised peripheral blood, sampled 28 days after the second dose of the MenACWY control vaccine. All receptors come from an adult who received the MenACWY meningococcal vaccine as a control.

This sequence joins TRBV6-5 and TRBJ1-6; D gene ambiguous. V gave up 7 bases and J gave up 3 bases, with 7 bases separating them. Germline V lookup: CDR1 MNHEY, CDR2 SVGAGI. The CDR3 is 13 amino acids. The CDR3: CASTDGYNSPLHF. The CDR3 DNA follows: TGTGCCAGCACGGACGGCTATAATTCACCCCTCCACTTT.

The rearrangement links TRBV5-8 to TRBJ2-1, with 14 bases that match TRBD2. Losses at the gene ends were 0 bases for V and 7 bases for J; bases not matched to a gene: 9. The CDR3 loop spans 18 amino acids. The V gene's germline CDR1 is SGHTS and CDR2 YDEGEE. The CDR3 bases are TGTGCCAGCAGCTTGGCGGGACTAGCGGGAGCGGTATGGAATGAGCAGTTCTTC. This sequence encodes CASSLAGLAGAVWNEQFF. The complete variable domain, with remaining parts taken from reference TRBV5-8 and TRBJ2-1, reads EAGVTQSPTHLIKTRGQQATLRCSPISGHTSVYWYQQALGLGLQFLLWYDEGEERNRGNFPPRFSGRQFPNYSSELNVNALELEDSALYLCASSLAGLAGAVWNEQFFGPGTRLTVL.

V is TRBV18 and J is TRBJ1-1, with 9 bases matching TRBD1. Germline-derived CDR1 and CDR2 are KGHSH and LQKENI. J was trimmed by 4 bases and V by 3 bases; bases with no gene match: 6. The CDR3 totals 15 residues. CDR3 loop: CASSPTGGDFTEAFF. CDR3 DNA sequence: TGTGCCAGCTCACCGACAGGGGGGGATTTCACTGAAGCTTTCTTT.

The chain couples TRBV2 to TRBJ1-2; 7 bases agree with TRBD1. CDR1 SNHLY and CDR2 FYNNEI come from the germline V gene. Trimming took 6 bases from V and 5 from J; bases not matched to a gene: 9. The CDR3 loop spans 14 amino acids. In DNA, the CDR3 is TGTGCCAGCAGGCCGGGACAGACTATTTATGGCTACACCTTC. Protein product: CASRPGQTIYGYTF.

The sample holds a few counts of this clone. This CDR3 reads CASSGGSSPLHF. CDR3 nucleotide sequence: TGTGCCAGCAGCGGAGGGAGTTCACCCCTCCACTTT. The rearrangement links TRBV9 to TRBJ1-6; D remains ambiguous. V dropped 3 bases and J dropped 9 bases, with 7 bases sitting between them. Germline CDR1 and CDR2: SGDLS and YYNGEE. This CDR3 spans 12 amino acids.

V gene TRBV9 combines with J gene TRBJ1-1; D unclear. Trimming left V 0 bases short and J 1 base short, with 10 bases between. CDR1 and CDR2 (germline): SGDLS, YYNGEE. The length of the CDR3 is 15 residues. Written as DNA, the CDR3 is TGTGCCAGCAGCGTAGGAGCGGCTCCGAACACTGAAGCTTTCTTT. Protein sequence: CASSVGAAPNTEAFF.

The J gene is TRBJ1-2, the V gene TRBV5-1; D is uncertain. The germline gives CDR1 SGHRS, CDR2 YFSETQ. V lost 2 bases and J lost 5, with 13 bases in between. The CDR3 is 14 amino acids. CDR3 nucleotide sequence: TGCGCCAGCAGCTTATCGGACGGGAGGTATGGCTACACCTTC. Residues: CASSLSDGRYGYTF.

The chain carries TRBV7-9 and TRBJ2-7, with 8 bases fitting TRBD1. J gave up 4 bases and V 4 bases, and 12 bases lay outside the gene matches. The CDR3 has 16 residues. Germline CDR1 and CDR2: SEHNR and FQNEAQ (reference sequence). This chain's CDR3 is CASSSGGRGVYYEQYF. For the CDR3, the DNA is TGTGCCAGCAGCTCAGGGGGCAGGGGGGTTTATTACGAGCAGTACTTC.

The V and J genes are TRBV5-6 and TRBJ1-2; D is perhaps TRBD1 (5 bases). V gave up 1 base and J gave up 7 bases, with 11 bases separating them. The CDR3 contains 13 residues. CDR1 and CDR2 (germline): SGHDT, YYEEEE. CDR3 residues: CASSLRGAAGYTF. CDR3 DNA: TGTGCCAGCAGCTTGAGGGGAGCCGCTGGCTACACCTTC.

CDR3 DNA sequence: TGTGCCAGCAGTTTATCGGGACAGATTGAAGCTTTCTTT. Protein sequence: CASSLSGQIEAFF. V and J are TRBV12-3 or TRBV12-4 and TRBJ1-1; TRBD1 matches 7 bases. Germline trimming cut 2 bases from V and 7 bases from J; bases unmatched to any gene: 4. This CDR3 contains 13 residues.

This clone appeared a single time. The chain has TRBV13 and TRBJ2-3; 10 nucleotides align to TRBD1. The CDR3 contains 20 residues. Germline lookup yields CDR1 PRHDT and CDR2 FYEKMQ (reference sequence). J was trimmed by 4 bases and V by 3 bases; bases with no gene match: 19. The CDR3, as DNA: TGTGCCAGCAGCTTGGGGCCGAAATTTCGGGACAGGGGAGGGCCAGATACGCAGTATTTT. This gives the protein CASSLGPKFRDRGGPDTQYF.

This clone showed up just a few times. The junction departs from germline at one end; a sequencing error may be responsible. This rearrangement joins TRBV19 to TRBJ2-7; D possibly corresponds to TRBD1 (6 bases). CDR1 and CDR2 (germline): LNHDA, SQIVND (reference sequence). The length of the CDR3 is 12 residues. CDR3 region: CASSTHRAERVF. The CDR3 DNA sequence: TGTGCCAGTAGTACCCACAGGGCAGAAAGGGTCTTC.

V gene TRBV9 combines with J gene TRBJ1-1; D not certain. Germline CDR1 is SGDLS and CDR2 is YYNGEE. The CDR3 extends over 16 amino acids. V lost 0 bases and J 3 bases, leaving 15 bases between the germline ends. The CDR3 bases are TGTGCCAGCAGCGTAGGTCCCTCTCCGGGAGACACTGAAGCTTTCTTT. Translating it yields CASSVGPSPGDTEAFF.

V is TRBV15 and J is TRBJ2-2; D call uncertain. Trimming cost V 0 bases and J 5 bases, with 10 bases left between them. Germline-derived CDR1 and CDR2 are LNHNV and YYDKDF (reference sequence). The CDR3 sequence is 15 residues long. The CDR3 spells CATSRDDTQTGELFF. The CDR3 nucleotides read TGTGCCACCAGCAGAGATGATACCCAGACCGGGGAGCTGTTTTTT.

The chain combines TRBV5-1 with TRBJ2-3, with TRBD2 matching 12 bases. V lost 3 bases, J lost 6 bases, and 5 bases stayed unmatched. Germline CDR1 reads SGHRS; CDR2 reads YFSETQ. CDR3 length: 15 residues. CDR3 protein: CASSSLAGGGDTQYF. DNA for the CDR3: TGCGCCAGCAGCTCCCTAGCGGGAGGGGGGGATACGCAGTATTTT. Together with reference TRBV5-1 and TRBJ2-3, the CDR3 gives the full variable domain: KAGVTQTPRYLIKTRGQQVTLSCSPISGHRSVSWYQQTPGQGLQFLFEYFSETQRNKGNFPGRFSGRQFSNSRSEMNVSTLELGDSALYLCASSSLAGGGDTQYFGPGTRLTVL.

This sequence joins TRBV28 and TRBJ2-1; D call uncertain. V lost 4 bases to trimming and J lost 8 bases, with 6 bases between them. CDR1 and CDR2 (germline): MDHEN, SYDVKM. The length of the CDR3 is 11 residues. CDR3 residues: CASSWRYEQFF. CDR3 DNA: TGTGCCAGCAGTTGGCGGTATGAGCAGTTCTTC.

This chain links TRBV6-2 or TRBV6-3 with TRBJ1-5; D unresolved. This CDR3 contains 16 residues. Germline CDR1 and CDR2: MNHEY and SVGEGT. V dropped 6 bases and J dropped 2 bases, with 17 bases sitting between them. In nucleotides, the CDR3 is TGTGCCAGCAGCCCAGTTCTACCGGGAGGCAATCAGCCCCAGCATTTT. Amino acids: CASSPVLPGGNQPQHF.

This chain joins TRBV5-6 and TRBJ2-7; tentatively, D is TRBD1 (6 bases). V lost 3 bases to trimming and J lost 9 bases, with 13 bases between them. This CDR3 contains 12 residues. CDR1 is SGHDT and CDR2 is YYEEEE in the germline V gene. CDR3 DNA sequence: TGTGCCAGCAGCTCGATACAGGGAGCGCAGTACTTC. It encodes CASSSIQGAQYF.

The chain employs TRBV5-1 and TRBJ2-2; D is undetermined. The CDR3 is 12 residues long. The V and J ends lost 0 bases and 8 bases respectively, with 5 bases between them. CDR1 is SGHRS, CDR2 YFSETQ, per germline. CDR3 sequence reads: CASSLVVGELFF. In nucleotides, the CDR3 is TGCGCCAGCAGCTTGGTTGTAGGGGAGCTGTTTTTT.

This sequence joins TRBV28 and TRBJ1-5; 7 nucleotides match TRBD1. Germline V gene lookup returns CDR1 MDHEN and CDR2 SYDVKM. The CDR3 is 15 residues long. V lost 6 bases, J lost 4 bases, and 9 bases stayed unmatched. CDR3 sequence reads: CASSLTGVGNQPQHF. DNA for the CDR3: TGTGCCAGCAGCCTTACAGGGGTGGGAAATCAGCCCCAGCATTTT.

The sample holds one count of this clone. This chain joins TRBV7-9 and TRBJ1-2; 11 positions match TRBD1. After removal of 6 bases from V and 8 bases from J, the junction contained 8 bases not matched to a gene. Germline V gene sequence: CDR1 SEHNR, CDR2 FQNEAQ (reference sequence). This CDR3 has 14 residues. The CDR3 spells CASRRTGGSEGYTF. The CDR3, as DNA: TGTGCCAGCAGGAGGACAGGGGGCAGCGAAGGCTACACCTTC.

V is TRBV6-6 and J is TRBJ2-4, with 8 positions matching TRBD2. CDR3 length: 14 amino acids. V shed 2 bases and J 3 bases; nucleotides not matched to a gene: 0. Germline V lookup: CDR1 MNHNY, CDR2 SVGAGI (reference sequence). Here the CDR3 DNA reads TGTGCCAGCAGTTACCGGGGGGGCAAAAACATTCAGTACTTC. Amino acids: CASSYRGGKNIQYF.

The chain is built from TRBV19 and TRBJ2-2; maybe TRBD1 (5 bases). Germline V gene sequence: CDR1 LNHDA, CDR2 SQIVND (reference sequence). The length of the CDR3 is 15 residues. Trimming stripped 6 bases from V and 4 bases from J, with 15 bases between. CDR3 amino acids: CASSPDIPATGELFF. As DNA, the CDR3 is TGTGCCAGTAGCCCGGACATCCCAGCCACCGGGGAGCTGTTTTTT.